The 18 T cell receptor beta chains listed next were all sequenced from one sample in a study of regulatory T cells in long-lasting Graves disease. Investigators prepared the TCR beta libraries by applying iRepertoire HTBI primers and Arm-PCR of CDR3 regions. In TCRdb, the multiplex PCR reads were re-called with MiXCR into one record per CDR3 protein. The sample lists about 400,000 distinct CDR3 sequences, over 14% occurring once. Described time point: newly diagnosed GD, antithyroid drugs for less than 3 months. There was RNA extracted from PBMCs, and the TCR library was made from it. Separately, the same data were catalogued under a study of T cells in Graves' hyperthyroidism and ophthalmopathy.

The sample was peripheral blood mononuclear cells (PBMCs), taken at new diagnosis, from a patient treated with antithyroid drugs. These receptors originate from a woman between 40 and 55 years old with Graves disease.

This clonotype came up many times. The chain carries TRBV6-1 and TRBJ2-7, with D hard to call. The CDR3 has 14 amino acids. Looked up from germline, CDR1 is MNHNS and CDR2 is SASEGT. V lost 8 bases and J 2 bases, leaving 16 bases between the germline ends. CDR3 sequence (DNA): TGTGCCAGCGGTATCCCCCGGGCGCCCTACGAGCAGTACTTC. Its translation: CASGIPRAPYEQYF.

The chain uses TRBV12-3 or TRBV12-4 and TRBJ2-7; D gene ambiguous. The CDR3 is made up of 13 amino acids. The ends were cut back, 3 bases at V and 5 bases at J, with 11 bases in the middle. The CDR3: CASSFRRYDEQYF. In nucleotides, the CDR3 is TGTGCCAGCAGTTTTCGTCGCTACGACGAGCAGTACTTC.

This clonotype was counted ten times or more. The CDR3 sequence: CASSLVTSNRKEQFF. For the CDR3, the DNA is TGCGCCAGCAGCTTGGTGACTAGCAATCGTAAAGAGCAGTTCTTC. The V call is TRBV5-1, the J call TRBJ2-1; TRBD2 matches at 7 bases. Trimming took 0 bases from V and 10 from J; bases not matched to a gene: 10. CDR1 and CDR2 (germline): SGHRS, YFSETQ. The CDR3 spans 15 residues. Variable domain in full (rest from reference TRBV5-1 and TRBJ2-1): KAGVTQTPRYLIKTRGQQVTLSCSPISGHRSVSWYQQTPGQGLQFLFEYFSETQRNKGNFPGRFSGRQFSNSRSEMNVSTLELGDSALYLCASSLVTSNRKEQFFGPGTRLTVL.

This clonotype was counted ten times or more. The V call is TRBV7-9, the J call TRBJ2-5, with D hard to call. The CDR3 runs 15 residues. Trimming shortened V by 5 bases and J by 1 base, and 14 bases separated the two germline ends. The germline gives CDR1 SEHNR, CDR2 FQNEAQ (reference sequence). The CDR3 region is CASSPGSSSQETQYF. The CDR3 coding sequence is TGTGCCAGCAGCCCAGGCAGTTCCTCCCAAGAGACCCAGTACTTC.

This clonotype was observed many times. The rearrangement links TRBV3-1 to TRBJ2-4, with D perhaps matching TRBD1 (5 bases). With 5 bases removed from V and 0 bases from J, the gap between germline ends came to 11 bases. This CDR3 spans 15 amino acids. The germline V gene has CDR1 LGHDT and CDR2 YNNKEL (reference sequence). DNA for the CDR3: TGTGCCAGCAGCGCTGGACAACTAGCCAAAAACATTCAGTACTTC. It is translated as CASSAGQLAKNIQYF.

The chain employs TRBV3-1 and TRBJ2-5; 7 positions match TRBD1. The CDR3 runs to 15 residues. V shed 0 bases and J 5 bases; nucleotides not matched to a gene: 6. Germline CDR1 is LGHDT and CDR2 is YNNKEL (reference sequence). The CDR3 loop is CASSQDKTGYETQYF. CDR3 bases: TGTGCCAGCAGCCAAGATAAGACAGGGTACGAGACCCAGTACTTC.

Note on this clonotype: A much larger clone sits a single nucleotide away, making a read error possible. The rearrangement links TRBV27 to TRBJ1-2, with D uncertain. The CDR3 runs to 14 residues. Germline CDR1 is MNHEY and CDR2 is SMNVEV (reference sequence). Trimming took off 5 bases at V and 4 bases at J, with 14 bases between the two ends. In DNA, the CDR3 is TGTGCCAGCAGTCCCTCCATTGATCCCTATGGCTACACCTTC. Encoded protein: CASSPSIDPYGYTF.

This clonotype was seen at least ten times. The chain links TRBV12-3 or TRBV12-4 to TRBJ1-5; TRBD1 matches 7 bases. J lost 6 bases, V lost 2 bases, and 7 bases had no gene match. The CDR3 sequence is 15 residues long. The CDR3 nucleotides are TGTGCCAGCAGTTTATCTTCTCAGGGGGGTCAGCCCCAGCATTTT. Its translation: CASSLSSQGGQPQHF.

This clonotype was counted at least ten times. V usage is TRBV12-3 or TRBV12-4 and J usage is TRBJ1-1; TRBD1 might be the D (5 bases). The germline V and J ends were trimmed by 7 bases and 0 bases, with 12 bases remaining between them. The CDR3 is 14 residues long. The CDR3 region has the DNA TGTGCCAGCAAGGTGGGACTTTTGAACACTGAAGCTTTCTTT. Residues: CASKVGLLNTEAFF.

This chain connects TRBV27 to TRBJ1-5; perhaps TRBD1 as D (6 bases). Germline CDR1 MNHEY, CDR2 SMNVEV (reference sequence). The V end lost 6 bases, the J end lost 0 bases, and 21 bases lay between the germline ends. The CDR3 is 18 residues long. This CDR3 is CASSSDTGQTYSNQPQHF. CDR3 in DNA: TGTGCCAGCAGCTCCGATACCGGACAGACGTATAGCAATCAGCCCCAGCATTTT.

The chain carries TRBV29-1 and TRBJ2-1; maybe TRBD2 (5 bases). V was pared by 7 bases and J by 5 bases, with 15 bases between. Germline loops: CDR1 SQVTM, CDR2 ANQGSEA. CDR3 length: 13 residues. Here the CDR3 DNA reads TGCAGCGCTGAGGGTACGAGAGACAATGAGCAGTTCTTC. As protein: CSAEGTRDNEQFF.

The CDR3 DNA follows: TGTGCCAGCAGCCACCAGGACAGGGGTTGGACCGGGGAGCTGTTTTTT. It codes for CASSHQDRGWTGELFF. This chain links TRBV3-1 with TRBJ2-2; 9 nucleotides align to TRBD1. The CDR3 loop spans 16 amino acids. Germline values: CDR1 LGHDT, CDR2 YNNKEL (reference sequence). V shed 3 bases and J 5 bases; nucleotides not matched to a gene: 7.

The chain links TRBV5-5 to TRBJ2-2; 8 bases are shared with TRBD2. From germline, CDR1 is SGHKS and CDR2 YYEKEE (reference sequence). This CDR3 spans 17 amino acids. The V gene end was trimmed by 0 bases and the J gene end by 5 bases; junction bases not matched to a gene: 9. The CDR3 spells CASSLDPGGQWTGELFF. The CDR3 DNA sequence: TGTGCCAGCAGCTTGGACCCGGGAGGGCAGTGGACCGGGGAGCTGTTTTTT.

The chain is built from TRBV18 and TRBJ2-1, with D hard to call. V gave up 5 bases and J gave up 10 bases, with 21 bases separating them. Germline values: CDR1 KGHSH, CDR2 LQKENI. The CDR3 is made up of 15 amino acids. CDR3 amino acids: CASSSPGGIGIEQFF. The CDR3 DNA sequence: TGTGCCAGCTCATCTCCGGGTGGTATTGGTATCGAGCAGTTCTTC.

This clonotype was counted ten times or more. The chain carries TRBV28 and TRBJ2-3, with 8 bases aligning to TRBD2. Trimming at V came to 5 bases and at J to 1 base, leaving 17 bases not matched to a gene. CDR3 size: 19 residues. Germline values: CDR1 MDHEN, CDR2 SYDVKM. The chain's CDR3 is CASSSGGQQLRLRTDTQYF. In DNA form, the CDR3 reads TGTGCCAGCAGTAGCGGGGGTCAGCAGCTCCGTCTTCGCACAGATACGCAGTATTTT.

Note on this clonotype: This clone may be a read error of a much larger clone one base away. Here the CDR3 DNA reads TGTGCCAGCAGCTGGGGATCTAACTATGGCTACACCTTC. Residues: CASSWGSNYGYTF. The chain combines TRBV7-9 with TRBJ1-2; D call uncertain. V was trimmed by 4 bases and J by 0 bases, leaving 6 bases between them. The CDR3 is 13 amino acids. Germline assignment: CDR1 SEHNR and CDR2 FQNEAQ (reference sequence).

This clonotype has at least ten counts. The chain carries TRBV28 and TRBJ2-3; the match to TRBD2 covers 7 bases. V dropped 6 bases and J dropped 0; count of bases not matched to a gene: 6. Germline loops: CDR1 MDHEN, CDR2 SYDVKM. CDR3 length: 15 amino acids. DNA of the CDR3: TGTGCCAGCAGATCAACTAGCGCTAGCACAGATACGCAGTATTTT. This translates into CASRSTSASTDTQYF.

In this sample, this clonotype turned up many times. The rearrangement uses TRBV27 and TRBJ1-5; perhaps TRBD1 as D (5 bases). The length of the CDR3 is 14 residues. CDR1 and CDR2 (germline): MNHEY, SMNVEV (reference sequence). Trimming removed 0 bases at V and 6 bases at J, with 9 bases between. CDR3 in amino acids: CASSLSRGVQPQHF. CDR3 coding DNA: TGTGCCAGCAGTTTATCGAGGGGCGTTCAGCCCCAGCATTTT.